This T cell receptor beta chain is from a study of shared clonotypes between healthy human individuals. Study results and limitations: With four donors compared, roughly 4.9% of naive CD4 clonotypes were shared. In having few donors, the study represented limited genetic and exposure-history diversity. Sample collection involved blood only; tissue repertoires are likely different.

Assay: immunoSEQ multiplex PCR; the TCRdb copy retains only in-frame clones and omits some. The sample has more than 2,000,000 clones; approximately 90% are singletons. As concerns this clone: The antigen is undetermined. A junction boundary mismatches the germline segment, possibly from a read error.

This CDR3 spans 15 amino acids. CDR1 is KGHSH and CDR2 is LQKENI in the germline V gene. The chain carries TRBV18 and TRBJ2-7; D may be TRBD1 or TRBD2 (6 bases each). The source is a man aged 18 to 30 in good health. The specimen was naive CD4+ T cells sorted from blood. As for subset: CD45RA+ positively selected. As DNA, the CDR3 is TGTGCCAGCTCCCTACCGGGGGACACCAACTACGAGCAGCACTTC. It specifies CASSLPGDTNYEQHF.